The 14 T cell receptor beta chains below all came from one sample that was sequenced in a study of blood T cell repertoires in COVID-19. Data came from immunoSEQ multiplex PCR; TCRdb stores just in-frame clones and leaves some out. The sample includes 300,000 or so clones, around 84% of them seen just once. The source material was PBMCs or T cells enriched from blood (not recorded which). Every receptor here comes from a woman between 18 and 29 years old who had recovered from COVID-19.

This chain connects TRBV6-6 to TRBJ1-1, with 8 bases lining up with TRBD1. V trimming: 6 bases; J trimming: 10 bases; junction bases outside the gene matches: 19. The CDR3 runs to 16 residues. The germline V gene encodes CDR1 MNHNY and CDR2 SVGAGI (reference sequence). In DNA form, the CDR3 reads TGTGCCAGCAGCCCACTCGGACAGGGCCTAGGCCTTGTAGCTTTCTTT. This translates into CASSPLGQGLGLVAFF.

This clone was recorded once. The CDR3 DNA is TGTGCCAGCAGCGTAGATGGGACAGTTGGAAACACCATATATTTT. Encoded protein: CASSVDGTVGNTIYF. V is TRBV9 and J is TRBJ1-3; 7 nucleotides align to TRBD1. From germline, CDR1 is SGDLS and CDR2 YYNGEE. V lost 0 bases, J lost 3 bases, and 3 bases stayed unmatched. This CDR3 comprises 15 residues.

The V and J genes are TRBV24-1 and TRBJ1-2, with TRBD1 matching 9 bases. The trim removed 5 bases at V and 4 bases at J, leaving 10 bases unmatched. CDR1 is KGHDR and CDR2 is SFDVKD in the germline V gene. The CDR3 consists of 16 residues. CDR3 residues: CATSGAGTGFSYGYTF. CDR3 coding DNA: TGTGCCACCAGTGGTGCAGGGACAGGGTTTTCCTATGGCTACACCTTC.

The chain uses TRBV19 and TRBJ2-7, with 9 nucleotides matching TRBD1. This CDR3 has 15 amino acids. With V trimmed by 5 bases and J by 3 bases, 8 bases remained unmatched. Germline V gives CDR1 LNHDA, CDR2 SQIVND (reference sequence). CDR3 sequence: CASSPGTGIFYEQYF. DNA of the CDR3: TGTGCCAGTAGTCCCGGGACAGGGATATTCTACGAGCAGTACTTC.

This clone was seen a handful of times. This rearrangement joins TRBV15 to TRBJ2-7; 13 bases line up with TRBD2. CDR3 size: 15 residues. J gave up 3 bases and V 5 bases, and 4 bases lay outside the gene matches. Germline V gives CDR1 LNHNV, CDR2 YYDKDF (reference sequence). The chain's CDR3 is CATSSRLAGGYEQYF. In DNA, the CDR3 is TGTGCCACCAGCTCTCGACTAGCGGGGGGCTACGAGCAGTACTTC.

This clone appeared once. This chain connects TRBV5-1 to TRBJ1-1, with 7 bases matching TRBD1. Trimming took 3 bases from V and 6 from J; bases not matched to a gene: 20. Germline loops: CDR1 SGHRS, CDR2 YFSETQ. CDR3 length equals 18 residues. In DNA, the CDR3 is TGCGCCAGCAGCTCTCCTCAAGATGGCAGGGGGGTTGACGCTGAAGCTTTCTTT. Encoded protein: CASSSPQDGRGVDAEAFF.

CDR3 sequence reads: CSVEIGYGQGTGELFF. The DNA for the CDR3 is TGCAGCGTTGAAATTGGGTACGGACAGGGCACCGGGGAGCTGTTTTTT. This chain joins TRBV29-1 and TRBJ2-2, with TRBD1 matching 8 bases. The V gene's germline CDR1 is SQVTM and CDR2 ANQGSEA. The J segment lost 4 bases and the V segment lost 2 bases, leaving 9 bases of the junction unmatched. The CDR3 runs 16 residues.

The chain employs TRBV6-5 and TRBJ1-2; D might be TRBD1 (5 bases). The germline gives CDR1 MNHEY, CDR2 SVGAGI. The V and J ends lost 6 bases and 1 base respectively, with 15 bases between them. This CDR3 contains 15 residues. The CDR3 DNA reads as TGTGCCAGCAGCGTGGACGGGGGAAGTAACTATGGCTACACCTTC. Translated: CASSVDGGSNYGYTF.

The gene calls are TRBV7-3 and TRBJ2-5; 7 bases are a match to TRBD1. Germline V gene data show CDR1 as SGHTA and CDR2 as FQGTGA. The junction had 10 bases not matched to a gene; V was cut back by 0 bases and J by 3 bases. The CDR3 totals 17 residues. CDR3 in amino acids: CASSLTLTGWGKETQYF. For the CDR3, the DNA is TGTGCCAGCAGCTTAACCCTGACAGGGTGGGGGAAAGAGACCCAGTACTTC.

The chain carries TRBV6-5 and TRBJ1-2; D perhaps matches TRBD1 (5 bases). The germline V gene has CDR1 MNHEY and CDR2 SVGAGI. V lost 2 bases and J 3 bases, leaving 7 bases between the germline ends. The CDR3 extends over 13 amino acids. CDR3 sequence (DNA): TGTGCCAGCAGTTACGGGGGGGACTATGGCTACACCTTC. Amino acids: CASSYGGDYGYTF.

This rearrangement joins TRBV10-3 to TRBJ2-1; D may be TRBD1 (5 bases). CDR1 and CDR2 from the germline V gene are ENHRY and SYGVKD. V was clipped by 8 bases and J by 5 bases, with 13 bases between them. The CDR3 totals 13 residues. The CDR3 DNA reads TGTGCCATCGGGGCTAGTTTCCACAATGAGCAGTTCTTC. This sequence encodes CAIGASFHNEQFF.

V and J are TRBV5-1 and TRBJ2-7, with 7 bases lining up with TRBD2. CDR1 and CDR2 (germline): SGHRS, YFSETQ. V lost 3 bases to trimming and J lost 7 bases; unmatched junction nucleotides: 19. The CDR3 sequence is 17 residues long. The CDR3 sequence is CASSSRVGGGPSGEQYF. Here the CDR3 DNA reads TGCGCCAGCAGCTCCCGAGTTGGGGGAGGGCCCTCGGGGGAGCAGTACTTC.

This chain links TRBV6-1 with TRBJ1-1; D is perhaps TRBD1 (5 bases). The ends were cut back, 3 bases at V and 5 bases at J, with 13 bases in the middle. This CDR3 is 14 amino acids long. CDR1 MNHNS and CDR2 SASEGT come from the germline V gene. Here the CDR3 DNA reads TGTGCCAGCAGTGACAGGGAGGGTACAACTGAAGCTTTCTTT. Amino acid sequence: CASSDREGTTEAFF.

The gene calls are TRBV19 and TRBJ1-5; no reliable D call. The CDR3 contains 12 residues. Germline V CDR1 and CDR2: LNHDA, SQIVND (reference sequence). V was pared by 5 bases and J by 11 bases, with 13 bases between. The CDR3 sequence: CASSLGVQAQHF. CDR3 DNA sequence: TGTGCCAGTAGTTTGGGCGTTCAAGCCCAGCATTTT.